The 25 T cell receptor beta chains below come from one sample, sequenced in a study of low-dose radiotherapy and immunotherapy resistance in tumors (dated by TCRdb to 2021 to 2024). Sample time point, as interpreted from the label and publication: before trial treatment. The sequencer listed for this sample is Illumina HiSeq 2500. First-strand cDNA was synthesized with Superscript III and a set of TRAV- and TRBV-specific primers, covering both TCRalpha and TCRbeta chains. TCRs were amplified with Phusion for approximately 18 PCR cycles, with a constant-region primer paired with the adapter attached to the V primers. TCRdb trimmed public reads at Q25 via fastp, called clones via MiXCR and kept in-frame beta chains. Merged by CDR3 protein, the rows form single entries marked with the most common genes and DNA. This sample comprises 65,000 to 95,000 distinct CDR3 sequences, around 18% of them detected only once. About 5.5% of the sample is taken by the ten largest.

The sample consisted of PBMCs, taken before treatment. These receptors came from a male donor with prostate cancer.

CDR3 DNA: TGCAGTGCTAGAGATGCACTCCCGGGGAAACGAAACACTGAAGCTTTCTTT. It translates to CSARDALPGKRNTEAFF. The rearrangement links TRBV20-1 to TRBJ1-1, with no clear D. Germline CDR1 reads DFQATT; CDR2 reads SNEGSKA (reference sequence). The CDR3 is 17 residues long. Trimming removed 0 bases at V and 2 bases at J, with 19 bases between.

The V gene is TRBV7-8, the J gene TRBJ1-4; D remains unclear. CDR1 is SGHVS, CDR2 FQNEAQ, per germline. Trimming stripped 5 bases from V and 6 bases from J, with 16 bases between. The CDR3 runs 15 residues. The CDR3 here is CASSRREGEYEKLFF. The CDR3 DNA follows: TGTGCCAGCAGCCGCCGCGAGGGAGAATATGAAAAACTGTTTTTT.

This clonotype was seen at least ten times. CDR3 protein: CASSLRSTTQETQYF. CDR3 nucleotides: TGTGCCAGCAGCTTGAGAAGTACAACCCAAGAGACCCAGTACTTC. The chain recombines TRBV5-5 with TRBJ2-5; no definite D call. CDR3 length: 15 residues. Trimming took off 1 base at V and 1 base at J, with 11 bases between the two ends. CDR1 and CDR2 from the germline V gene are SGHKS and YYEKEE (reference sequence). Filled out from reference TRBV5-5 and TRBJ2-5, the complete variable domain reads DAGVTQSPTHLIKTRGQQVTLRCSPISGHKSVSWYQQVLGQGPQFIFQYYEKEERGRGNFPDRFSARQFPNYSSELNVNALLLGDSALYLCASSLRSTTQETQYFGPGTRLLVL.

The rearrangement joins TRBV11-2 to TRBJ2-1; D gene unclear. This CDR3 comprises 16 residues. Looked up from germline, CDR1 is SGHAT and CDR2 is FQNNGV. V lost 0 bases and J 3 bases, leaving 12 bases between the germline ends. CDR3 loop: CASSLDRQRYYNEQFF. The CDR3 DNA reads TGTGCCAGCAGCTTAGATCGGCAGCGCTACTACAATGAGCAGTTCTTC.

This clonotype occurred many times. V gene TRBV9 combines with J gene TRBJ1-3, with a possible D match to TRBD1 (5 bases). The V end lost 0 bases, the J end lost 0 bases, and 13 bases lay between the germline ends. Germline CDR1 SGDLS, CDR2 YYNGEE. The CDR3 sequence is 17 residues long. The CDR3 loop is CASSVESPGHSGNTIYF. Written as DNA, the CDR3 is TGTGCCAGCAGCGTAGAGTCCCCAGGACACTCTGGAAACACCATATATTTT.

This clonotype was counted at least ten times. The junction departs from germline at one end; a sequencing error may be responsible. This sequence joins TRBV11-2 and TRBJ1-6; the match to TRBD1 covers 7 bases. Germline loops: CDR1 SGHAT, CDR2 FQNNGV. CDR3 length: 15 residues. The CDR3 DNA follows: TGTGCCATCAGCTTAGCCCCAGGGGGTAATTCACCCCTCCACTTT. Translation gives CAISLAPGGNSPLHF.

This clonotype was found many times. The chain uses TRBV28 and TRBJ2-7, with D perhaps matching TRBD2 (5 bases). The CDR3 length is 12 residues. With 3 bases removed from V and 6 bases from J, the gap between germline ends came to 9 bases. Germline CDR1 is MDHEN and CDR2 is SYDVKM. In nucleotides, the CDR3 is TGTGCCAGCAGTTTCGGGGTAGGCGAGCAGTACTTC. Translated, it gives CASSFGVGEQYF.

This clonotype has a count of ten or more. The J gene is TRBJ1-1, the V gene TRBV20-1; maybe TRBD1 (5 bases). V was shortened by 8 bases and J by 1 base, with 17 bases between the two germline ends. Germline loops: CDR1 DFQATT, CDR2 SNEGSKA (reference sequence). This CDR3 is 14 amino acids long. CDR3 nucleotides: TGCAGTTCCACCGGGGCCAAGGGGAACACTGAAGCTTTCTTT. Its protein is CSSTGAKGNTEAFF.

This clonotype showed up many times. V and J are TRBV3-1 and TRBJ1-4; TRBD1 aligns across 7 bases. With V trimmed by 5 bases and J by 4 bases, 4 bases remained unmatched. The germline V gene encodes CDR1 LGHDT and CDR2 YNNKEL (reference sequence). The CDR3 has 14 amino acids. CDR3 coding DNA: TGTGCCAGCAGCGCCGGGACAGATAATGAAAAACTGTTTTTT. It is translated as CASSAGTDNEKLFF.

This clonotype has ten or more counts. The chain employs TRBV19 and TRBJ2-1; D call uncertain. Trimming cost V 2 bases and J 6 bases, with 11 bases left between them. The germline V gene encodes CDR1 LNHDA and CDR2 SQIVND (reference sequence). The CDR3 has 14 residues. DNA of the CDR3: TGTGCCAGTAGTATATCACTTAGTTTCAATGAGCAGTTCTTC. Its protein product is CASSISLSFNEQFF.

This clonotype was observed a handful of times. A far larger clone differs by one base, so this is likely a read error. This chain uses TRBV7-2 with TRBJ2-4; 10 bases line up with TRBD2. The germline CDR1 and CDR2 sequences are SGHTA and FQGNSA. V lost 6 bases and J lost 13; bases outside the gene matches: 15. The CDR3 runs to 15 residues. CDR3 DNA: TGTGCCAGCAGTGACCGAGCGGGGGGGGTATATGAGCAGTACTTC. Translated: CASSDRAGGVYEQYF.

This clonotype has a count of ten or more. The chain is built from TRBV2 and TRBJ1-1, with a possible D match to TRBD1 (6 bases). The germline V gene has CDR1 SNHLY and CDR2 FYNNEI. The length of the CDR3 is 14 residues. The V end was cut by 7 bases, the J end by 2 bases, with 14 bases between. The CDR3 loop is CASNGQTLNTEAFF. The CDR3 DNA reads TGTGCCAGCAACGGACAGACACTAAACACTGAAGCTTTCTTT.

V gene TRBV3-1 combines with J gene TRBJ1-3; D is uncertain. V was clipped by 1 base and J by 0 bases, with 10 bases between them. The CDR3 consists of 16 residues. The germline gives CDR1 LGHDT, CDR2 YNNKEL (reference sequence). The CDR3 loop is CASSQGAGFSGNTIYF. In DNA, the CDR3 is TGTGCCAGCAGCCAAGGAGCGGGATTCTCTGGAAACACCATATATTTT. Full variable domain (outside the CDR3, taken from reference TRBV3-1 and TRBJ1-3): DTAVSQTPKYLVTQMGNDKSIKCEQNLGHDTMYWYKQDSKKFLKIMFSYNNKELIINETVPNRFSPKSPDKAHLNLHINSLELGDSAVYFCASSQGAGFSGNTIYFGEGSWLTVV.

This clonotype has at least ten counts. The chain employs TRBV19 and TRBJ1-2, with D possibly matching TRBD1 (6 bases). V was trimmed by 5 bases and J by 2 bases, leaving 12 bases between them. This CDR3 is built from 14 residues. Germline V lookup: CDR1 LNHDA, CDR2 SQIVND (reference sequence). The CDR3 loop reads CASSVAQGNYGYTF. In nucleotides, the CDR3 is TGTGCCAGTAGTGTCGCTCAGGGGAACTATGGCTACACCTTC.

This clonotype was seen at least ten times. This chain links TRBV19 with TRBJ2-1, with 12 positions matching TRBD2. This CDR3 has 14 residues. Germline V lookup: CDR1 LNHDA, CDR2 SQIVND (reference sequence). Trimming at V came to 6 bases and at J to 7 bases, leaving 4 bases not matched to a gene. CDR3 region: CASSYLAGGNEQFF. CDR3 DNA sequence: TGTGCCAGTAGCTACCTAGCGGGGGGGAATGAGCAGTTCTTC. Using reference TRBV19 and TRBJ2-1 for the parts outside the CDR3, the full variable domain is DGGITQSPKYLFRKEGQNVTLSCEQNLNHDAMYWYRQDPGQGLRLIYYSQIVNDFQKGDIAEGYSVSREKKESFPLTVTSAQKNPTAFYLCASSYLAGGNEQFFGPGTRLTVL.

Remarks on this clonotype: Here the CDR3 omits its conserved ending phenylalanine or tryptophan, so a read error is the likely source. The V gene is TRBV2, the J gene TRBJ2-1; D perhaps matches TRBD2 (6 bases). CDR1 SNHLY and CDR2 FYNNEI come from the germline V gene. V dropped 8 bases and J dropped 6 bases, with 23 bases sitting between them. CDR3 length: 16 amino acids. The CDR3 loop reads CASHRLEAPMGNEQFS. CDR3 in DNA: TGTGCCAGCCACAGACTAGAGGCTCCTATGGGCAATGAGCAGTTCTCC.

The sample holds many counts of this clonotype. CDR3 region: CASSKAGTSGRQTQYF. In nucleotides, the CDR3 is TGTGCCAGCAGCAAAGCGGGGACTAGCGGGAGACAGACCCAGTACTTC. The chain links TRBV21-1 to TRBJ2-5; the table's D call of TRBD2 was not tested on the DNA. TRBV21-1 corresponds to a pseudogene. The CDR3 contains 16 residues.

The CDR3 sequence is CASSWTERLPDTQYF. CDR3 coding DNA: TGCGCCAGCAGCTGGACGGAAAGGCTGCCAGATACGCAGTATTTT. The chain links TRBV5-1 to TRBJ2-3; D ambiguous. The germline V gene has CDR1 SGHRS and CDR2 YFSETQ. V was shortened by 3 bases and J by 4 bases, with 15 bases between the two germline ends. The CDR3 totals 15 residues.

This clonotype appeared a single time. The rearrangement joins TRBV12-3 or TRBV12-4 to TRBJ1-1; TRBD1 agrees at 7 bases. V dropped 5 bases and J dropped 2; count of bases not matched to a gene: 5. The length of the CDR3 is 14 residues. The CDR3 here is CASSPRQGNTEAFF. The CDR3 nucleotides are TGTGCCAGCAGTCCAAGACAGGGAAACACTGAAGCTTTCTTT.

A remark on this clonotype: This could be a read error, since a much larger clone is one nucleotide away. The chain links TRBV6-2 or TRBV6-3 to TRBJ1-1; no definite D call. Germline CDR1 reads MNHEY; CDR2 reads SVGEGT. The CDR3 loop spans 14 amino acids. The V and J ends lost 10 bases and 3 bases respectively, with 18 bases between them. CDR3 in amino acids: CATSMRTPDTEAFF. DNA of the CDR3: TGTGCCACCTCAATGCGGACCCCGGACACTGAAGCTTTCTTT.

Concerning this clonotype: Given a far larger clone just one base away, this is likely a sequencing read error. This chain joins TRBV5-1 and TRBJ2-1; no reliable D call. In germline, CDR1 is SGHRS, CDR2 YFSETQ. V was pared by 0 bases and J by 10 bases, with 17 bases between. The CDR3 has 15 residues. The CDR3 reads CASSLEQSPSYEQFF. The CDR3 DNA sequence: TGCGCCAGCAGCTTGGAACAGTCACCATCCTACGAGCAGTTCTTC.

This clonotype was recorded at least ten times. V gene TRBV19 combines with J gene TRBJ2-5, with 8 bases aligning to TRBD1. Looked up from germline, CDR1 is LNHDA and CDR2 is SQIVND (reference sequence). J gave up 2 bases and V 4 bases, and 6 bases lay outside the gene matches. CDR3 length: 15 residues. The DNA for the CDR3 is TGTGCCAGTAGTACCGGGACAGGACCTCAAGAGACCCAGTACTTC. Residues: CASSTGTGPQETQYF.

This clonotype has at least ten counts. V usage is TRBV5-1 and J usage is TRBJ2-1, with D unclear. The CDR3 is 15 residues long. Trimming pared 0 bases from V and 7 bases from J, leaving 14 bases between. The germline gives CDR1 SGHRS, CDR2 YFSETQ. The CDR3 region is CASSLGEAKANEQFF. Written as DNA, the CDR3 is TGCGCCAGCAGCTTGGGAGAGGCTAAGGCTAATGAGCAGTTCTTC.

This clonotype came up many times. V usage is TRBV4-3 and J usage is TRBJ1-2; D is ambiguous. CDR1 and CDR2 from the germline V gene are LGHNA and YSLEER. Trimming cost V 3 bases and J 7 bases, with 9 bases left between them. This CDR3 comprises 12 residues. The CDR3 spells CASSQASGGYTF. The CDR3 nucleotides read TGCGCCAGCAGCCAGGCAAGTGGTGGCTACACCTTC.

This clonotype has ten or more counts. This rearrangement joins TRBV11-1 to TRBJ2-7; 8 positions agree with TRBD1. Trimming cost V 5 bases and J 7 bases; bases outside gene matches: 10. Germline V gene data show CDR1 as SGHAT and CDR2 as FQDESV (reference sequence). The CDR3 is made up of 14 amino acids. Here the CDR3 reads CASSERQGSGEQYF. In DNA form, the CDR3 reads TGTGCCAGCAGCGAGAGACAGGGGTCTGGGGAGCAGTACTTC.